Listed below are T cell receptor beta chains from one sample, sequenced in a study of T-cell reconstitution after alpha-beta-depleted transplantation in children. TCRdb processed the PCR reads anew with MiXCR; each CDR3 protein has one entry. The sample holds around 960,000 distinct CDR3 sequences; around 30% are singletons and the top ten take more than 25%. The sample consisted of PBMCs, mostly from graft donor cells, taken 360 days after TCRalphabeta/CD19-depleted stem cell transplant. The receptors were gathered from a boy under three years old who had a stem cell transplant for SCID, so the T cells may come from the graft donor. Both conserved end residues are part of each CDR3. Each record gives: CDR3 DNA, CDR3 protein, V gene, D gene, J gene, clone size. D genes are given only for firm matches. Clone size is shown for a subset of rows, as once, few, many or a class of expanded clone.

CDR3 DNA: TGCAGCGTTGTCAGGGGATTCCAAGAGACCCAGTACTTC
CDR3 protein: CSVVRGFQETQYF
V gene: TRBV29-1
D gene: .
J gene: TRBJ2-5
clone size: .

CDR3 DNA: TGTGCCGGGGGACAGGAGCAGTTCTTC
CDR3 protein: CAGGQEQFF
V gene: TRBV30
D gene: TRBD1
J gene: TRBJ2-1
clone size: .

CDR3 DNA: TGTGCCAGCAGCTTAGCGACCAGCTCCTACAATGAGCAGTTCTTC
CDR3 protein: CASSLATSSYNEQFF
V gene: TRBV7-8
D gene: .
J gene: TRBJ2-1
clone size: once

CDR3 DNA: TGTGCCTGGAGTGTCCTCGCCGCTAGCCGTGAGCAGTATTTT
CDR3 protein: CAWSVLAASREQYF
V gene: TRBV30
D gene: .
J gene: TRBJ2-3
clone size: few

CDR3 DNA: TGTGCCAGCAGTAGGGTTACGGGACGGGGCAATCAGCCCCAGCATTTT
CDR3 protein: CASSRVTGRGNQPQHF
V gene: TRBV12-3/TRBV12-4
D gene: .
J gene: TRBJ1-5
clone size: many

CDR3 DNA: TGTGCCAGCAGCCAAGACATTACGCCCAGGACGACCCAGTACTTC
CDR3 protein: CASSQDITPRTTQYF
V gene: TRBV14
D gene: .
J gene: TRBJ2-5
clone size: few

CDR3 DNA: TGTGCCAGCAGCCGCCCCCTCTACGAGCAGTACTTC
CDR3 protein: CASSRPLYEQYF
V gene: TRBV6-1
D gene: .
J gene: TRBJ2-7
clone size: few

CDR3 DNA: TGTGCCACCAGCGACGGAGTCTACGAGCAGTACTTC
CDR3 protein: CATSDGVYEQYF
V gene: TRBV15
D gene: .
J gene: TRBJ2-7
clone size: .

CDR3 DNA: TGCGCCAGCAGCTTTCAGGGGGAAGCCTACGAGCAGTACTTC
CDR3 protein: CASSFQGEAYEQYF
V gene: TRBV5-1
D gene: TRBD1
J gene: TRBJ2-7
clone size: few

CDR3 DNA: TGTGCCAGCAGCTTAGCCCTAGGTAGGGGAGAGACCCAGTACTTC
CDR3 protein: CASSLALGRGETQYF
V gene: TRBV7-6
D gene: .
J gene: TRBJ2-5
clone size: few

CDR3 DNA: TGTGCCAGCAGGTACGGGGACCCGAACACTGAAGCTTTCTTT
CDR3 protein: CASRYGDPNTEAFF
V gene: TRBV28
D gene: .
J gene: TRBJ1-1
clone size: few

CDR3 DNA: TGTGCCAGCAGTTTGTTACTAGCGGCGATCTTCACCGGGGAGCTGTTTTTT
CDR3 protein: CASSLLLAAIFTGELFF
V gene: TRBV12-3/TRBV12-4
D gene: TRBD2
J gene: TRBJ2-2
clone size: few

CDR3 DNA: TGCAGTGCTGGGTTGGGGGGGGTCACTGAAGCTTTCTTT
CDR3 protein: CSAGLGGVTEAFF
V gene: TRBV20-1
D gene: .
J gene: TRBJ1-1
clone size: few

CDR3 DNA: TGTGCCAGCACCTCACAGGGGGTTCCCTCCTACAATGAGCAGTTCTTC
CDR3 protein: CASTSQGVPSYNEQFF
V gene: TRBV7-9
D gene: TRBD1
J gene: TRBJ2-1
clone size: few

CDR3 DNA: TGTGCCAGCTCCAAAGGGACGGAATTAACCACTGGAAACACCATATATTTT
CDR3 protein: CASSKGTELTTGNTIYF
V gene: TRBV18
D gene: .
J gene: TRBJ1-3
clone size: .

CDR3 DNA: TGTGCCAGCAGTCCGCGGTCCTGGGCGGGGATAGAGACCCAGTACTTC
CDR3 protein: CASSPRSWAGIETQYF
V gene: TRBV27
D gene: .
J gene: TRBJ2-5
clone size: .

CDR3 DNA: TGTGCCAGCAGCCCTTGGGGAGGGAACGGGGAGCTGTTTTTT
CDR3 protein: CASSPWGGNGELFF
V gene: TRBV3-1
D gene: TRBD2
J gene: TRBJ2-2
clone size: few

CDR3 DNA: TGCGCCAGCAGCCCCGGAGGCCATTCGGGAAACTATGGCTACACCTTC
CDR3 protein: CASSPGGHSGNYGYTF
V gene: TRBV5-1
D gene: .
J gene: TRBJ1-2
clone size: .

CDR3 DNA: TGTGCCAGCAGTTTACCTCACAGGGGGCGTTCCCCCCGCACAAGAGAGACCCAGTACTTC
CDR3 protein: CASSLPHRGRSPRTRETQYF
V gene: TRBV28
D gene: TRBD1
J gene: TRBJ2-5
clone size: once

CDR3 DNA: TGTGCCACCAGCAGAGTCAGGGTCCAAGAGACCCAGTACTTC
CDR3 protein: CATSRVRVQETQYF
V gene: TRBV15
D gene: .
J gene: TRBJ2-5
clone size: .

CDR3 DNA: TGCGCCAGCAGCCAGAGTCCGGCAGGGTCCAGATCCTACAATGAGCAGTTCTTC
CDR3 protein: CASSQSPAGSRSYNEQFF
V gene: TRBV5-1
D gene: .
J gene: TRBJ2-1
clone size: .

CDR3 DNA: TGTGCCAGCAGTTCCAGGGGGGTTGCCAAAAACATTCAGTACTTC
CDR3 protein: CASSSRGVAKNIQYF
V gene: TRBV12-3/TRBV12-4
D gene: .
J gene: TRBJ2-4
clone size: few

CDR3 DNA: TGCAGTGTAGGGGAATTGAACACTGAAGCTTTCTTT
CDR3 protein: CSVGELNTEAFF
V gene: TRBV20-1
D gene: .
J gene: TRBJ1-1
clone size: few

CDR3 DNA: TGTGCCAGCAGTTACGGAGGGGCCCCCTTTTACAATGAGCAGTTCTTC
CDR3 protein: CASSYGGAPFYNEQFF
V gene: TRBV6-2/TRBV6-3
D gene: .
J gene: TRBJ2-1
clone size: .

CDR3 DNA: TGCAGCGTTGACGGCTCAGAACGGACTGAAGCTTTCTTT
CDR3 protein: CSVDGSERTEAFF
V gene: TRBV29-1
D gene: .
J gene: TRBJ1-1
clone size: many

CDR3 DNA: TGTGCCAGCAGGGCCGACAGGGGGATTAGCACAGATACGCAGTATTTT
CDR3 protein: CASRADRGISTDTQYF
V gene: TRBV12-3/TRBV12-4
D gene: TRBD1
J gene: TRBJ2-3
clone size: .

CDR3 DNA: TGTGCCAGCAGCCCCACGACAACAGGGATACGCTCCTACGAGCAGTACTTC
CDR3 protein: CASSPTTTGIRSYEQYF
V gene: TRBV7-2
D gene: .
J gene: TRBJ2-7
clone size: .

CDR3 DNA: TGTGCCAGCAGACCTTGGCGGGGGTCACCCGTCACAGATACGCAGTATTTT
CDR3 protein: CASRPWRGSPVTDTQYF
V gene: TRBV27
D gene: TRBD2
J gene: TRBJ2-3
clone size: .

CDR3 DNA: TGCAGTGCTTCAGAGGCAGGGACGCTGAACACTGAAGCTTTCTTT
CDR3 protein: CSASEAGTLNTEAFF
V gene: TRBV20-1
D gene: .
J gene: TRBJ1-1
clone size: few